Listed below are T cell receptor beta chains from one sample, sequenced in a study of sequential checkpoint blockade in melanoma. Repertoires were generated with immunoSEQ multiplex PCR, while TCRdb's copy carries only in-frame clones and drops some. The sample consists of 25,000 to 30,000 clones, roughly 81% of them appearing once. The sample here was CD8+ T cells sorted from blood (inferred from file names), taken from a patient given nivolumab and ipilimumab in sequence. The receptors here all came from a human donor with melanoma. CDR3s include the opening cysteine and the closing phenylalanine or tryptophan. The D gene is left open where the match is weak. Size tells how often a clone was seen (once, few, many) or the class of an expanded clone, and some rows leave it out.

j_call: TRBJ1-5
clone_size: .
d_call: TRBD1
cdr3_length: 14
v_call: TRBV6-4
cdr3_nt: TGTGCCAGCAGTGACTCTGGAGAGCAGGGGGCCCAGCATTTT
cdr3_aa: CASSDSGEQGAQHF

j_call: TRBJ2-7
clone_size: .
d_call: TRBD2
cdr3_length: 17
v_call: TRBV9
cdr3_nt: TGTGCCAGCAGCTCGACTAGCGGGCGAACTCCCTCCTACGAGCAGTACTTC
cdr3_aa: CASSSTSGRTPSYEQYF

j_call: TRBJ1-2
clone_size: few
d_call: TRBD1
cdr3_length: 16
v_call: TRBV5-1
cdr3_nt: TGCGCCAGCAGCCGAGTGACAGGGCAAGCTAACTATGGCTACACCTTC
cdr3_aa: CASSRVTGQANYGYTF

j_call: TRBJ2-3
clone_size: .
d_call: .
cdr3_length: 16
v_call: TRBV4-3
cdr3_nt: TGCGCCAGCCGCTCATCAGGTAGAGCTAGCACAGATACGCAGTATTTT
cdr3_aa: CASRSSGRASTDTQYF

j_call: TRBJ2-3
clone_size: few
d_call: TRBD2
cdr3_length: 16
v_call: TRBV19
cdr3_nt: TGTGCCAGTAGTACGGGGACTACCTTTGGTTGGGATACGCAGTATTTT
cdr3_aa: CASSTGTTFGWDTQYF

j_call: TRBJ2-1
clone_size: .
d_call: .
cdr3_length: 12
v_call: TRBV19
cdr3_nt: TGTGCCAGTGGGGGGGGGCACAATGAGCAGTTCTTC
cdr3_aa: CASGGGHNEQFF

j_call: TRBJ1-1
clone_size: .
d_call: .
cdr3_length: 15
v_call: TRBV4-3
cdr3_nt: TGCGCCAGCAGCCACGCCCCGCGGGCGCTCACTGAAGCTTTCTTT
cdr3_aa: CASSHAPRALTEAFF

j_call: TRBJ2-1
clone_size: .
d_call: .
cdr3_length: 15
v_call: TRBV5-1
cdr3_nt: TGCGCCAGCAGCTTGGGGCGGGATTCATACAATGAGCAGTTCTTC
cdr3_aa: CASSLGRDSYNEQFF

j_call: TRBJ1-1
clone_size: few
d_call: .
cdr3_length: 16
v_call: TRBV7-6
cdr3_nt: TGTGCCAGCAGCGCCGGGACATCTCTAGGGAACACTGAAGCTTTCTTT
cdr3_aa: CASSAGTSLGNTEAFF

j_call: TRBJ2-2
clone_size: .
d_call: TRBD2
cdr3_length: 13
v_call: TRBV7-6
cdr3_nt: TGTGCCAGCAGCGTCGCGGGGGCCGGGGAGCTGTTTTTT
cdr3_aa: CASSVAGAGELFF

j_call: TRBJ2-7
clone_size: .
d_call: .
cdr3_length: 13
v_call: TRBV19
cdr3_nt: TGTGCCAGTAGTATCACGGGTGCCCACGAGCAGTACTTC
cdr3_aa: CASSITGAHEQYF

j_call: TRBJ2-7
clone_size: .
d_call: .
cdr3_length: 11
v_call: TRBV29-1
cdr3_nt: TGCAGCGTTGGCAGTCCCTACGAGCAGTACTTC
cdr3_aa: CSVGSPYEQYF

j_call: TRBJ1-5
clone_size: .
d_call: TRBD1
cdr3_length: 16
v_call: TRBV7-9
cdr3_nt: TGTGCCAGCAGCTTAGGGTGGACAGGGAGGGGTCAGCCCCAGCATTTT
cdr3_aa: CASSLGWTGRGQPQHF

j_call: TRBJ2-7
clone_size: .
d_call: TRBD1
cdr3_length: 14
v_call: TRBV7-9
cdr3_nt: TGTGCCAGCAGCCTCCGGGACAGGGACTACGAGCAGTACTTC
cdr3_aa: CASSLRDRDYEQYF

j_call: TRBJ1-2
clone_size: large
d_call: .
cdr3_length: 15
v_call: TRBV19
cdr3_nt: TGTGCCAGTAGTATCGGTCTGGTATCCGGGGAAGGCTACACCTTC
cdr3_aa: CASSIGLVSGEGYTF

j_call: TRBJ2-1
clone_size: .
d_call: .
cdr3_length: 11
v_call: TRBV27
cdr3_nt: TGTGCCAGCAGAACTAACAATGAGCAGTTCTTC
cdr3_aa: CASRTNNEQFF

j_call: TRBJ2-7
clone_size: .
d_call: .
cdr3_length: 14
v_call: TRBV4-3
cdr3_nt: TGCGCCAGCAGCCAAGCACAGGGCCCCTACGAGCAGTACTTC
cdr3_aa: CASSQAQGPYEQYF

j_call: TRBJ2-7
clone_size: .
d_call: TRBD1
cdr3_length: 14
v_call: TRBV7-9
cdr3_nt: TGTGCCAGCAGCTTAGGGGACAGTTTCTACGAGCAGTACTTC
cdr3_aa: CASSLGDSFYEQYF

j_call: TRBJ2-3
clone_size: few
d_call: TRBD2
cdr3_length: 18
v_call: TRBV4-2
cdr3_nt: TGTGCCAGCAGCCAGGGGAGTAGCGGGAGGGTCGGCACAGATACGCAGTATTTT
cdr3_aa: CASSQGSSGRVGTDTQYF

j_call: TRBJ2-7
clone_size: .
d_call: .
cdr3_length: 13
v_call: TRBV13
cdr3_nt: TGTGCCAGCAGCTTAGGCAGGGTCGACGAGCAGTACTTC
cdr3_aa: CASSLGRVDEQYF

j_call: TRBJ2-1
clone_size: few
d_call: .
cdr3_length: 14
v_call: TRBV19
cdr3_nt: TGTGCCAGTAGTATAACAGGCGCCCGGAATGAGCAGTTCTTC
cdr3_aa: CASSITGARNEQFF

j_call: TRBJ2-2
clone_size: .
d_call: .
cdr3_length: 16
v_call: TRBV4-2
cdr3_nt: TGTGCCAGCAGCCAAGAGCTACGCCTCAACACCGGGGAGCTGTTTTTT
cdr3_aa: CASSQELRLNTGELFF

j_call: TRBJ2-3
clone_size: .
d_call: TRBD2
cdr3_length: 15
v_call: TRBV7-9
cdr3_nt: TGTGCCAGCAGCAATAGCGGGGGGGGCACAGATACGCAGTATTTT
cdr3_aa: CASSNSGGGTDTQYF

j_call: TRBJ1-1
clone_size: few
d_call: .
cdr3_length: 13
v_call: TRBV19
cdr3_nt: TGTGCCAGTTATACTCAGGGGAACACTGAAGCTTTCTTT
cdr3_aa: CASYTQGNTEAFF

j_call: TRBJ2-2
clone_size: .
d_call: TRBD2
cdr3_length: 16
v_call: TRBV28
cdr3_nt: TGTGCCAGCAGTTTTCTGGCTAGCGGAAACACCGGGGAGCTGTTTTTT
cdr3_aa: CASSFLASGNTGELFF

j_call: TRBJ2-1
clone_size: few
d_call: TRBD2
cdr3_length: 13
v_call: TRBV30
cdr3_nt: TGTGCCTGGAGTGGAGCGGGGGCGAATGAGCAGTTCTTC
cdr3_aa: CAWSGAGANEQFF

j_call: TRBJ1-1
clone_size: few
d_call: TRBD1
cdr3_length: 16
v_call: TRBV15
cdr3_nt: TGTGCCACCAGCAGAGAAGGGAGACAGGGTGTCACTGAAGCTTTCTTT
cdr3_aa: CATSREGRQGVTEAFF

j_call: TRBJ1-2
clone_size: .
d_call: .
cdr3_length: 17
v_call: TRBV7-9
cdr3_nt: TGTGCCAGCAGCCCCCAATCGACAGCCTCAGCTAACTATGGCTACACCTTC
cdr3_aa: CASSPQSTASANYGYTF

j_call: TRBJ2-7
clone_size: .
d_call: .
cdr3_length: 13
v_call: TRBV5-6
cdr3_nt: TGTGCCAGCAGCTTGGGCGTCTCCTACGAGCAGTACTTC
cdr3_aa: CASSLGVSYEQYF

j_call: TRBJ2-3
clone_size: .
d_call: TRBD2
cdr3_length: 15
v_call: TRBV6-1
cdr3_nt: TGTGCCAGCAGTGCGGGACTAGCGGACACAGATACGCAGTATTTT
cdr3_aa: CASSAGLADTDTQYF

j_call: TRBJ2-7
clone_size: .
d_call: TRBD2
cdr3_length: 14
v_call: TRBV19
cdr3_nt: TGTGCCAGTAGTACTAGCGGGGGGGAATACGAGCAGTACTTC
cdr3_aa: CASSTSGGEYEQYF

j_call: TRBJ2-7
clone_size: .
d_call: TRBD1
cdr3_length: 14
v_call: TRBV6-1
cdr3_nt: TGTGCCAGCAATTACGTACAGGGGACCTACGAGCAGTACTTC
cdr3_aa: CASNYVQGTYEQYF

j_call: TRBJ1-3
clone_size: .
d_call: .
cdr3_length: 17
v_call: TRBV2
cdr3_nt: TGTGCCAGCAGTGTGGCTACCGAGACTGACTCTGGAAACACCATATATTTT
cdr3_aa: CASSVATETDSGNTIYF

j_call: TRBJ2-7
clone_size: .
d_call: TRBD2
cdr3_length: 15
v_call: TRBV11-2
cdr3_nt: TGTGCCAGCAGCTCGACCCCTTTAGCGGGAGAGGAGCAGTACTTC
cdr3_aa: CASSSTPLAGEEQYF

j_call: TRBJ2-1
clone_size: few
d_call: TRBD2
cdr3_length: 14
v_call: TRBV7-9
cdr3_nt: TGTGCCAGCAGCGGGACTAGCGTCAACAATGAGCAGTTCTTC
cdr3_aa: CASSGTSVNNEQFF

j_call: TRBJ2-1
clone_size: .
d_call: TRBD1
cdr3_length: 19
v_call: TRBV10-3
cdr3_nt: TGTGCCATCAGTGAGTCAGGGCGTAGGGGACAGGGTTTCCACAATGAGCAGTTCTTC
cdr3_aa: CAISESGRRGQGFHNEQFF

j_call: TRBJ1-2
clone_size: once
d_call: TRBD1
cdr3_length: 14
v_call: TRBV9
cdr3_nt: TGTGCCAGCAGAGGGACAGCAACCGGACATGGCTACACCTTC
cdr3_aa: CASRGTATGHGYTF

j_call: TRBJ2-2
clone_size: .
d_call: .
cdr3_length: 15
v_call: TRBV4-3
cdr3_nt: TGCGCCAGCAGCCAAGGGCTAGCGAACACCGGGGAGCTGTTTTTT
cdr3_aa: CASSQGLANTGELFF

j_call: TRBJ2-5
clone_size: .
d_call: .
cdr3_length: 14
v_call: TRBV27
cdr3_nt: TGTGCCAGCAGCTCGAAACTCCGTCAAGAGACCCAGTACTTC
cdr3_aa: CASSSKLRQETQYF

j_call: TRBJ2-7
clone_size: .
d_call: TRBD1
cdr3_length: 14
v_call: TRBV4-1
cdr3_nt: TGCGCCAGCAGCCTCGGACAGGTAGCCTACGAGCAGTACTTC
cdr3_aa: CASSLGQVAYEQYF

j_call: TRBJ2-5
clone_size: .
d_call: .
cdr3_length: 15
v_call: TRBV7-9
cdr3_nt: TGTGCCAGCAGCTTTCCAACAGGGTACCAAGAGACCCAGTACTTC
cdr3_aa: CASSFPTGYQETQYF

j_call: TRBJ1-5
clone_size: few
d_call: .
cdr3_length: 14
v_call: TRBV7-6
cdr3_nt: TGTGCCAGCAGCTTAGGTGGGCCTAATCAGCCCCAGCATTTT
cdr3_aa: CASSLGGPNQPQHF

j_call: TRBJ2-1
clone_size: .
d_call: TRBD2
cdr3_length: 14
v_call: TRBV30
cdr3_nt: TGTGCCTGGAATCTAGCGGGGCTATACAATGAGCAGTTCTTC
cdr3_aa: CAWNLAGLYNEQFF

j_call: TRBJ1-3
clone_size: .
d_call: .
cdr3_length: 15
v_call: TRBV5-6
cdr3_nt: TGTGCCAGCAGCTTGTGGGGGGGCTCTGGAAACACCATATATTTT
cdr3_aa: CASSLWGGSGNTIYF

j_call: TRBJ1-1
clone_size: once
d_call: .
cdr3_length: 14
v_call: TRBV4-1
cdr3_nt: TGCGCCAGCAGCCGAGGACAGTGGGGGACTGAAGCTTTCTTT
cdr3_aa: CASSRGQWGTEAFF

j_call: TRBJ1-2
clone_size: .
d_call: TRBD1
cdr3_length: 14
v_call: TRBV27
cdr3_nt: TGTGCCAGCAGTTTTCGACAGGGAGCCTATGGCTACACCTTC
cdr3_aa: CASSFRQGAYGYTF

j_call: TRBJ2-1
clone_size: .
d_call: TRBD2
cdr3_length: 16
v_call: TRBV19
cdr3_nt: TGTGCCAGTAGTCCCACCGGGACTAGCTTTTACAATGAGCAGTTCTTC
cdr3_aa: CASSPTGTSFYNEQFF

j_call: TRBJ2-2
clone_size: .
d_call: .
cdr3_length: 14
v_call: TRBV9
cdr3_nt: TGTGCCAGCAGCGTAGGAGGGAACACCGGGGAGCTGTTTTTT
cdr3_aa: CASSVGGNTGELFF

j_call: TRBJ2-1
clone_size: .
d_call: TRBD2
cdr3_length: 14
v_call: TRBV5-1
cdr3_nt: TGCGCCAGCAGCTTCACTAGCGGGAGAGGGGAGCAGTTCTTC
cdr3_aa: CASSFTSGRGEQFF

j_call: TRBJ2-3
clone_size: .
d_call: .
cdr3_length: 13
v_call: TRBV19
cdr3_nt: TGTGCCAGTAGTGGGGGGGCCGCAGATACGCAGTATTTT
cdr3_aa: CASSGGAADTQYF

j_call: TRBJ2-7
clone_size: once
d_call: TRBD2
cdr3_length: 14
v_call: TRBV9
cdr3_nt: TGTGCCAGCAGCGCTAGGGCTAGCGGGGGCGAGCAGTACTTC
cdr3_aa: CASSARASGGEQYF

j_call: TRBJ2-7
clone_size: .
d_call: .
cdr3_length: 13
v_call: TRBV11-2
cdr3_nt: TGTGCCAGCAGCCTCGTATCCGGTGGCGAGCAGTACTTC
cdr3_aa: CASSLVSGGEQYF

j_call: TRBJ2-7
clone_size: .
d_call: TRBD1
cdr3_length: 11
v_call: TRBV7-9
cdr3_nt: TGTGCCAGCAGCAGACAGGGCGAGCAGTACTTC
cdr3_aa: CASSRQGEQYF

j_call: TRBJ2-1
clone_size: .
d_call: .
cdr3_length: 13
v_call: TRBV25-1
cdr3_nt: TGTGCCAGCAGTGTAGGAGAGTACAATGAGCAGTTCTTC
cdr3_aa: CASSVGEYNEQFF